This is a list of T cell receptor beta chains from one sample in a study of blood T cell repertoires in COVID-19. Using immunoSEQ multiplex PCR, the repertoire was profiled, and TCRdb retains in-frame clones only, with some absent. The table shows fewer than 200,000 clones, with under 80% occurring only once. Sequencing input: peripheral blood. These receptor sequences come from a man in his 70s with acute or convalescent COVID-19. The CDR3 runs from the conserved cysteine through the conserved F or W. The D gene is left open where the match is weak. Where a row states a size, it is once, few, many or the class of an expanded clone; other rows omit it.

>TRBV29-1|TRBD2|TRBJ2-5|NA
CSVEASGRSQETQYF
TGCAGCGTTGAGGCTAGCGGTCGTTCCCAAGAGACCCAGTACTTC
>TRBV21-1|NA|TRBJ1-5|NA
CASSTDGGPPQHF
TGTGCCAGCAGCACGGATGGCGGGCCGCCCCAGCATTTT
>TRBV19|TRBD1|TRBJ1-5|few
CASNVRGGNQPQHF
TGTGCCAGTAATGTCAGGGGGGGCAATCAGCCCCAGCATTTT
>TRBV10-3|TRBD1|TRBJ1-1|once
CAIRDRETNTEAFF
TGTGCCATCAGGGACAGGGAGACCAACACTGAAGCTTTCTTT
>TRBV19|TRBD1|TRBJ1-2|NA
CASSPSTGANYGYTF
TGTGCCAGTAGTCCTTCGACAGGGGCAAACTATGGCTACACCTTC
>TRBV7-9|NA|TRBJ2-3|NA
CASSSPASTDTQYF
TGTGCCAGCAGCTCTCCTGCTAGTACAGATACGCAGTATTTT
>TRBV15|NA|TRBJ2-3|NA
CATSRVGMDTQYF
TGTGCCACCAGCAGAGTCGGGATGGATACGCAGTATTTT
>TRBV7-2|TRBD2|TRBJ2-2|NA
CASTLRSSGRRGTGELFF
TGTGCCAGCACCCTTAGGTCTAGCGGGAGGCGAGGCACCGGGGAGCTGTTTTTT
>TRBV12-3/TRBV12-4|TRBD1|TRBJ1-2|NA
CASSGDRGAGYTF
TGTGCCAGCAGCGGGGACAGAGGAGCTGGCTACACCTTC
>TRBV25-1|NA|TRBJ2-7|NA
CASSESGSRTYEQYF
TGTGCCAGCAGTGAATCGGGGTCAAGGACCTACGAGCAGTACTTC
>TRBV28|TRBD1|TRBJ1-5|NA
CASKPGGSNQPQHF
TGTGCCAGCAAGCCAGGGGGGAGCAATCAGCCCCAGCATTTT
>TRBV19|NA|TRBJ2-7|NA
CASSTILYAYEQYF
TGTGCCAGTAGTACCATACTCTACGCCTACGAGCAGTACTTC
>TRBV24-1|TRBD2|TRBJ2-5|NA
CATSEGTSGGGGETQYF
TGTGCCACCAGTGAGGGGACTAGCGGGGGCGGGGGAGAGACCCAGTACTTC
>TRBV28|NA|TRBJ1-2|once
CASSLNRARGYTF
TGTGCCAGCAGTTTGAACAGGGCCCGTGGCTACACCTTC
>TRBV5-1|NA|TRBJ2-2|few
CASSLGLGGTGELFF
TGCGCCAGCAGCTTGGGGCTCGGGGGAACCGGGGAGCTGTTTTTT
>TRBV9|NA|TRBJ1-1|NA
CASRSGGTEAFF
TGTGCCAGCAGGAGCGGGGGCACTGAAGCTTTCTTT
>TRBV7-7|TRBD2|TRBJ2-1|once
CASSAGTTGYNEQFF
TGTGCTAGCAGCGCTGGGACTACAGGTTACAATGAGCAGTTCTTC
>TRBV11-2|TRBD1|TRBJ2-7|few
CASSFRDSSFSYEQYF
TGTGCCAGCAGCTTCAGGGACAGCTCGTTCTCCTACGAGCAGTACTTC
>TRBV4-3|NA|TRBJ2-2|once
CASSQAGGRSGELFF
TGCGCCAGCAGCCAAGCTGGTGGCAGATCCGGGGAGCTGTTTTTT
>TRBV19|TRBD2|TRBJ2-1|NA
CASSIEGLAVRNEQFF
TGTGCCAGTAGTATAGAAGGACTAGCGGTTCGGAATGAGCAGTTCTTC
>TRBV2|TRBD2|TRBJ2-3|NA
CASSEGTSGRTDTQYF
TGTGCCAGCAGTGAGGGGACTAGCGGGAGGACAGATACGCAGTATTTT
>TRBV2|NA|TRBJ2-2|NA
CASSERANTGELFF
TGTGCCAGCAGTGAGCGTGCAAACACCGGGGAGCTGTTTTTT
>TRBV30|NA|TRBJ2-7|many
CAWINPFDSARNYEQYF
TGTGCCTGGATTAACCCCTTTGACAGCGCGAGAAACTACGAGCAGTACTTC
>TRBV27|NA|TRBJ1-2|NA
CASRSGGGIYGYTF
TGTGCCAGCCGCTCGGGGGGGGGCATCTATGGCTACACCTTC
>TRBV6-6|NA|TRBJ2-7|NA
CASRTDSTYEQYF
TGTGCCAGCAGGACGGACTCTACCTACGAGCAGTACTTC
>TRBV7-8|NA|TRBJ1-1|NA
CASSLDRGFTEAFF
TGTGCCAGCAGCTTAGATCGGGGTTTCACTGAAGCTTTCTTT
>TRBV18|TRBD1|TRBJ1-2|NA
CASSQGALDYGYTF
TGTGCCAGCTCACAGGGGGCGCTTGACTATGGCTACACCTTC
>TRBV5-6|NA|TRBJ2-1|NA
CASSFGGNYNEQFF
TGTGCCAGCAGCTTCGGAGGGAACTACAATGAGCAGTTCTTC
>TRBV5-1|NA|TRBJ2-1|NA
CASSLGSYNEQFF
TGCGCCAGCAGCTTGGGCAGCTACAATGAGCAGTTCTTC
>TRBV6-5|NA|TRBJ2-2|NA
CASKDSLNTGELFF
TGTGCCAGCAAAGACAGCTTGAACACCGGGGAGCTGTTTTTT
>TRBV24-1|NA|TRBJ2-3|NA
CATSEGGALPTDTQYF
TGTGCCACCAGTGAGGGGGGGGCGCTGCCCACAGATACGCAGTATTTT
>TRBV2|NA|TRBJ2-2|few
CASSEPPANTGELFF
TGTGCCAGCAGTGAACCTCCCGCGAACACCGGGGAGCTGTTTTTT
>TRBV6-2/TRBV6-3|NA|TRBJ1-1|NA
CASSKQLNTEAFF
TGTGCCAGCAGTAAACAATTGAACACTGAAGCTTTCTTT
>TRBV2|NA|TRBJ1-1|few
CASSPRGVNTEAFF
TGTGCCAGCAGTCCCAGGGGTGTGAACACTGAAGCTTTCTTT
>TRBV7-9|NA|TRBJ2-3|NA
CASSFPGISTDTQYF
TGTGCCAGCAGCTTCCCCGGGATTAGCACAGATACGCAGTATTTT